This T cell receptor (beta chain) derives from a study of T cell repertoires in cytomegalovirus infection. Study as a whole: Alongside well-studied HLA-B-restricted CMV epitopes, recently identified HLA-C-restricted CMV epitopes were also used. Public signatures in TCR beta pointed to CMV infection and matching HLA type. Study outcomes and limitations: Carriers of CMV plus the relevant HLA were identified by cumulative public TCR beta family frequency. CMV-specific TCR beta clonotypes restricted by HLA-C were the ones dominating the ex vivo response.

Using its own MiXCR run on the reads, TCRdb lists one record per CDR3 protein. This table holds around 540,000 distinct CDR3 sequences, around 35% found once. Concerning this clonotype itself: Its antigen remains unknown.

CDR1 is SGHTA, CDR2 FQGTGA, per germline. CDR3 length: 12 residues. Trimming took 2 bases from V and 10 from J, leaving 9 bases between them. This sequence was found in a human donor in good health (CMV status not recorded). Some clones in this sample may be carry-over from other donors' samples. J is TRBJ2-1 and V is TRBV7-3; unclear D gene. Specimen: cultured PBMCs, collected from culture after CMV antigen stimulation. CDR3 sequence (DNA): TGTGCCAGCAGCTTAGAGCTGGAAGAGCAGTTCTTC. Residues: CASSLELEEQFF.